A single sample gave rise to the 25 T cell receptor beta chains below, sequenced in a study of tumor-infiltrating lymphocytes in primary liver carcinoma. TCR beta cDNA was prepared out of around 460 ng total RNA by means of a constant-region primer. Libraries of TCR beta came from three nested multiplex PCR rounds with slightly modified ARM-PCR. With TRBV1-TRBV30 forward primers and a C-beta reverse primer, the first two PCR rounds were run for roughly 10 cycles each. TCRdb re-called the multiplex PCR reads through MiXCR, storing one row per CDR3 protein. The sample yields about 300,000 distinct CDR3 sequences, 65% seen once. Unsorted whole blood supplied the RNA, and germline DNA was extracted too. Sequenced sample: peripheral blood. All receptors come from a middle-aged man with primary liver carcinoma and hepatitis B virus infection.

As for this clonotype: This may stem from a read error, because a much larger clone lies one nucleotide away. This rearrangement joins TRBV12-5 to TRBJ2-1; possible D gene TRBD2, 6 bases. This CDR3 contains 14 residues. Looked up from germline, CDR1 is LGHNT and CDR2 is FRNRAP. Trimming shortened V by 5 bases and J by 5 bases, and 13 bases separated the two germline ends. The CDR3 region is CASGLGTHNNEQFF. The CDR3 bases are TGTGCTAGTGGTCTCGGGACTCACAACAATGAGCAGTTCTTC.

Concerning this clonotype: A read error may explain this, as a much larger clone is one base away. CDR3 loop: CVSSVSARYLYEQYF. The CDR3 DNA reads TGTGTCAGCAGTGTCTCGGCTCGATACCTCTACGAGCAGTACTTC. The chain is built from TRBV6-1 and TRBJ2-7; D call uncertain. The CDR3 sequence is 15 residues long. CDR1 and CDR2 (germline): MNHNS, SASEGT.

About this clonotype: The junction departs from germline at one end; a sequencing error may be responsible. The rearrangement uses TRBV6-6 and TRBJ2-1, with 7 bases lining up with TRBD2. The CDR3 is 13 amino acids. The germline V gene has CDR1 MNHNY and CDR2 SVGAGI (reference sequence). CDR3 region: CASNPRTGGEQFF. In DNA, the CDR3 is TGTGCCAGCAATCCTCGCACTGGGGGGGAGCAGTTCTTT.

On this clonotype itself: Given a much more abundant clone one base away, this may be a read error. The chain employs TRBV6-5 and TRBJ2-7; no reliable D call. Per the germline V gene, CDR1 is MNHEY and CDR2 is SVGAGI. With 6 bases removed from V and 3 bases from J, the gap between germline ends came to 12 bases. This CDR3 spans 13 amino acids. CDR3: CASRGLESYEQYF. The CDR3, as DNA: TGTGCCAGCAGAGGTCTCGAGAGCTACGAGCAGTACTTC.

As for this clonotype: No conserved phenylalanine or tryptophan is present at the end of the CDR3, so a read error is the likely explanation. The chain is built from TRBV6-6 and TRBJ1-4; maybe TRBD1 (5 bases). The CDR3 has 14 amino acids. The V end was cut by 4 bases, the J end by 7 bases, with 13 bases between. CDR1 and CDR2 (germline): MNHNY, SVGAGI (reference sequence). The CDR3: CASSSGTQGEKLFL. The CDR3 coding sequence is TGTGCCAGCAGTTCAGGCACGCAGGGTGAAAAACTGTTTTTA.

As concerns this clonotype: This may stem from a read error, because a much larger clone lies one nucleotide away. The CDR3 is CASSEALPAWNTEAFF. The CDR3, as DNA: TGTGCCAGCAGTGAAGCGTTGCCAGCATGGAACACTGAAGCTTTCTTT. The rearrangement links TRBV6-1 to TRBJ1-1; no firm D call. There are 16 residues in the CDR3. Germline V gene lookup returns CDR1 MNHNS and CDR2 SASEGT. The V and J ends lost 0 bases and 1 base respectively, with 12 bases between them.

In its sample, this clonotype was seen once. CDR3 bases: TGTGCCAGCAGCCAAGCGATCAGGGCAGACGGCTACACCTTC. Protein sequence: CASSQAIRADGYTF. The genes are TRBV4-2 and TRBJ1-2, with TRBD1 as a possible D gene (5 bases). V gave up 1 base and J gave up 8 bases, with 14 bases separating them. Per germline, CDR1 LGHNA and CDR2 YNFKEQ. This CDR3 contains 14 residues.

This clonotype appeared many times. The chain uses TRBV10-3 and TRBJ2-3; TRBD2 agrees at 7 bases. The CDR3 sequence is 16 residues long. J was trimmed by 0 bases and V by 4 bases; bases with no gene match: 7. Germline CDR1 and CDR2: ENHRY and SYGVKD. The CDR3 here is CAISAGPAGSTDTQYF. The CDR3 coding sequence is TGTGCCATCAGTGCCGGGCCAGCGGGAAGCACAGATACGCAGTATTTT.

Remarks on this clonotype: This sequence may be a read error, since a much larger clone differs from it by one base. The rearrangement joins TRBV12-5 to TRBJ2-1; 10 bases are shared with TRBD1. This CDR3 spans 15 amino acids. The germline V gene has CDR1 LGHNT and CDR2 FRNRAP. The CDR3 bases are TGTGCTAGTGGTTGGGGGACAGGGGACCCCAATGGGCAGTTCTTC. Translation: CASGWGTGDPNGQFF.

This clonotype appeared a single time. At one boundary the junction diverges from the germline segment, which might be a read error. The rearrangement links TRBV5-1 to TRBJ2-7; D unclear. CDR3 length: 14 residues. Germline V lookup: CDR1 SGHRS, CDR2 YFSETQ. This CDR3 is CANSLGRLSYEQYF. CDR3 DNA: TGCGCCAACAGCTTGGGCCGCCTCTCCTACGAGCAGTACTTC.

This clonotype was picked up one time. A much larger clone lies a single base off, so this may be a read error. V and J are TRBV29-1 and TRBJ1-3; D gene uncertain. The CDR3 loop spans 13 amino acids. Trimming stripped 1 base from V and 8 bases from J, with 12 bases between. From germline, CDR1 is SQVTM and CDR2 ANQGSEA. The CDR3, as DNA: TGCAGCGTTGAAGGAGATGTGCACTACACCATATATTTT. Amino acids: CSVEGDVHYTIYF.

This clonotype was seen at least ten times. The V call is TRBV28, the J call TRBJ2-1; D remains ambiguous. Germline loops: CDR1 MDHEN, CDR2 SYDVKM. This CDR3 has 14 residues. Trimming pared 4 bases from V and 1 base from J, leaving 8 bases between. The CDR3 DNA sequence: TGTGCCAGCAGTTCCCCCGGGTCCTACAATGAGCAGTTCTTC. This encodes CASSSPGSYNEQFF.

As to this clonotype: A clone one base away is much larger, so this may be a read error. The rearrangement uses TRBV10-3 and TRBJ2-7, with unresolved D. CDR1 ENHRY and CDR2 SYGVKD come from the germline V gene. This CDR3 spans 13 amino acids. CDR3 in DNA: TGTGCCGTCAGTGAGTCTAGTGGATACGAGCAGTACTTC. It codes for CAVSESSGYEQYF.

With respect to this clonotype: An end of the junction does not agree with germline; a read error may underlie this. This chain joins TRBV14 and TRBJ1-4; D unclear. Germline loops: CDR1 SGHDN, CDR2 FVKESK. This CDR3 has 16 amino acids. The CDR3, as DNA: TGTGCCAGCAGCCGGAACATTCTTTCAACTAATGAAGAACTGTTTTTT. It is translated as CASSRNILSTNEELFF.

The rearrangement uses TRBV11-1 and TRBJ2-7; D not certain. Germline assignment: CDR1 SGHAT and CDR2 FQDESV (reference sequence). The V end lost 3 bases, the J end lost 0 bases, and 21 bases lay between the germline ends. The length of the CDR3 is 18 residues. The CDR3 nucleotides are TGTGCCAGCAGCTTCAGCCCCCGAACGTCCCGACTCTCCTACGAGCAGTACTTC. This encodes CASSFSPRTSRLSYEQYF.

Points on this clonotype: Since a much larger clone is just one base distant, this may be a read error. The chain joins TRBV6-5 to TRBJ1-3; the D gene is possibly TRBD1 (5 bases). This CDR3 spans 13 amino acids. Germline V gives CDR1 MNHEY, CDR2 SVGAGI. V shed 7 bases and J shed 2 bases, with 9 bases lying between them. CDR3 region: CASIIQAGNTIYF. CDR3 nucleotide sequence: TGTGCCAGCATAATACAGGCTGGAAACACCATATATTTT.

A remark on this clonotype: The junction shows a germline mismatch at one end, possibly a read error. The genes are TRBV12-3 or TRBV12-4 and TRBJ2-3; D tentatively fits TRBD1 or TRBD2 (6 bases each). This CDR3 has 16 residues. CDR3 nucleotide sequence: TGTGCCAGCGGTGCTTACCGGAAGGGGGGCACAGATAGGCAGTATTTT. This sequence encodes CASGAYRKGGTDRQYF.

This sequence joins TRBV7-9 and TRBJ2-5, with 8 bases lining up with TRBD2. V trimming: 1 base; J trimming: 5 bases; junction bases outside the gene matches: 6. The CDR3 loop spans 15 amino acids. Germline loops: CDR1 SEHNR, CDR2 FQNEAQ (reference sequence). The CDR3 here is CASSLGLATGETQYF. The CDR3 DNA reads TGTGCCAGCAGCTTAGGACTAGCGACTGGGGAGACCCAGTACTTC.

This clonotype occurred a few times. This chain connects TRBV12-3 or TRBV12-4 to TRBJ2-3; 7 positions agree with TRBD2. J lost 4 bases, V lost 3 bases, and 4 bases had no gene match. The CDR3 is 14 residues long. The CDR3 protein is CASSLGGTPDTQYF. The DNA for the CDR3 is TGTGCCAGCAGTTTGGGGGGGACTCCAGATACGCAGTATTTT.

In this sample, this clonotype turned up many times. The chain couples TRBV11-1 to TRBJ2-6; D is possibly TRBD1 or TRBD2 (6 bases each). CDR3 length equals 16 residues. Germline values: CDR1 SGHAT, CDR2 FQDESV (reference sequence). V lost 5 bases to trimming and J lost 2 bases, with 13 bases between them. The CDR3 here is CASSLRRGPGANVLTF. In DNA form, the CDR3 reads TGTGCCAGCAGCCTTCGTCGGGGGCCTGGGGCCAACGTCCTGACTTTC.

The rearrangement joins TRBV5-1 to TRBJ2-6; D is undetermined. The length of the CDR3 is 13 residues. CDR1 and CDR2 from the germline V gene are SGHRS and YFSETQ. V lost 7 bases to trimming and J lost 0 bases, with 5 bases between them. In DNA form, the CDR3 reads TGCGCCAGCCGGAGCTCTGGGGCCAACGTCCTGACTTTC. Its translation: CASRSSGANVLTF.

About this clonotype itself: The junction departs from the called germline gene at one end, perhaps through a read error. V is TRBV6-5 and J is TRBJ1-2, with 8 positions matching TRBD1. The CDR3 totals 14 residues. Germline values: CDR1 MNHEY, CDR2 SVGAGI. The CDR3 loop reads CTSSYGDRGWGHTF. The CDR3 DNA reads as TGTACCAGCAGTTACGGTGACAGGGGATGGGGCCACACCTTC.

This clonotype was recorded many times. J is TRBJ1-2 and V is TRBV6-6, with TRBD1 identical over 9 bases. The trim removed 4 bases at V and 6 bases at J, leaving 0 bases unmatched. The germline gives CDR1 MNHNY, CDR2 SVGAGI (reference sequence). This CDR3 contains 12 residues. CDR3 DNA sequence: TGTGCCAGCAGTTGGGACAGGGATGGCTACACCTTC. Amino acid sequence: CASSWDRDGYTF.

This clonotype was seen at least ten times. The chain recombines TRBV6-5 with TRBJ2-1, with D tentatively TRBD1 (5 bases). The CDR3 length is 18 residues. Germline assignment: CDR1 MNHEY and CDR2 SVGAGI. Between the trimmed V and J ends, which lost 8 bases and 9 bases, there was a span of 32 bases. CDR3 in amino acids: CASANLAKGWTSRGEQFF. The CDR3 DNA sequence: TGTGCCAGCGCTAACCTCGCGAAGGGATGGACAAGCCGAGGTGAGCAGTTCTTC.

The sample holds many counts of this clonotype. The rearrangement uses TRBV10-3 and TRBJ2-5; D is uncertain. Germline assignment: CDR1 ENHRY and CDR2 SYGVKD. This CDR3 spans 14 amino acids. Trimming took off 3 bases at V and 3 bases at J, with 11 bases between the two ends. The CDR3 loop is CAISDLGGKETQYF. In DNA form, the CDR3 reads TGTGCCATCAGTGATTTAGGTGGGAAAGAGACCCAGTACTTC.